This TCR beta chain was documented in a study of human T cells and chemical hapten exposure. The V and J ends lost 4 bases and 0 bases respectively, with 7 bases between them. CDR1 SQVTM and CDR2 ANQGSEA come from the germline V gene. The CDR3 extends over 13 amino acids. Within the library, unique molecular identifiers were attached to each individual cDNA molecule. TCRdb called the RACE reads again in MiXCR, with one record for every CDR3 protein. The repertoire includes under 200,000 distinct CDR3 sequences, more than 12% of them detected once, and 1.5% to 2% sits in the top ten. As for time point: patch test 1, 2 weeks after DPC sensitization. The treatment was: therapeutic diphenylcyclopropenone sensitization with weekly scalp DPC. Sample donors consisted of patients with alopecia, aged 18 to 70 years, who were suitable for DPC. This clonotype was observed many times.

The TCR was taken from a woman aged 25 to 39 with alopecia areata. Some clones in this sample may be carry-over from other donors' samples. This chain connects TRBV29-1 to TRBJ1-3; D unresolved. The specimen comprised whole blood, sampled in connection with sensitization to the hapten diphenylcyclopropenone (DPC). CDR3 protein: CSVGLASGNTIYF. The CDR3 DNA is TGCAGCGTTGGGCTGGCCTCTGGAAACACCATATATTTT.